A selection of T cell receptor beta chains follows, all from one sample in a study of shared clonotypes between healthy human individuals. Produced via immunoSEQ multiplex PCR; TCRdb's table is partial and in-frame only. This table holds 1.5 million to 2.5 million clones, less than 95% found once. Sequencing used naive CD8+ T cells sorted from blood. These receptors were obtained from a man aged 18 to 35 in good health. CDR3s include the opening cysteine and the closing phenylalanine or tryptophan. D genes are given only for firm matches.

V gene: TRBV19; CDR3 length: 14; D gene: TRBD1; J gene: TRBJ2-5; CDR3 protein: CASSETGGDETQYF
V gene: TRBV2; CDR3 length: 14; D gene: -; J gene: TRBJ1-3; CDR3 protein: CASSEGSSGNTIYF
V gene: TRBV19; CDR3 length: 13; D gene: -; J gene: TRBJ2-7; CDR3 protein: CASRQGSGYEQYF
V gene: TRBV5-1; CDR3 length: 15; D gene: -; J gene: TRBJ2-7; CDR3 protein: CASSLTRDKTYEQYF
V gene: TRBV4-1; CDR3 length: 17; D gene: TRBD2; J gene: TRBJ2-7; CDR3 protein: CASSHSAEGLAKYEQYF
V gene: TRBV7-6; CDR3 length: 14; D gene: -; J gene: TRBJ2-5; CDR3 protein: CASSLPGLKETQYF
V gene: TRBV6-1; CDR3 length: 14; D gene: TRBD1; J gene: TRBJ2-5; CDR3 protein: CASSRQGAGETQYF
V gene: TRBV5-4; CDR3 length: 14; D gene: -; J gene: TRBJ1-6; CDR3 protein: CASSLSPGHSPLHF
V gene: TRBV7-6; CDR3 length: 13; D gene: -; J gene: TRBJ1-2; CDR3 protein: CASSLGQGDGYTF
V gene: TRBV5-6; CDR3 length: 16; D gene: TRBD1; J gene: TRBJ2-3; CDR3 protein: CASSLGVAGGTDTQYF
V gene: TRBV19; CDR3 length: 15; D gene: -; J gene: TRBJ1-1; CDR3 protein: CASSIPRWGRTEAFF
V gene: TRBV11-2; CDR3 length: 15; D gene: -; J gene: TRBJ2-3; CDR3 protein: CASSWLGSRADTQYF
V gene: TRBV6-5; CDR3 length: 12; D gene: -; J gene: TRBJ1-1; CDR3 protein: CASSPLGTEAFF
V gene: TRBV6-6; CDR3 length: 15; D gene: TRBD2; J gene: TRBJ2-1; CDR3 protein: CASSEGTSGIDEQFF
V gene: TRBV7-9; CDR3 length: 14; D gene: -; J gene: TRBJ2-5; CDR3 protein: CASSLGGVEETQYF
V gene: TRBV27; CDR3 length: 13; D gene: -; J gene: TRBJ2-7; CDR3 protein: CASRYREDYEQYF
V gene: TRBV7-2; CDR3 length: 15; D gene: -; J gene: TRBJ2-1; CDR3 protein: CASSPFGGPHNEQFF
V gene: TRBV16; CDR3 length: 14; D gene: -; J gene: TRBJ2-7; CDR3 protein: CASSPSGESYEQYF
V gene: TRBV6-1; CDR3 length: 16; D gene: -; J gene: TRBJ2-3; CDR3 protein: CASSEAPAGRSDTQYF
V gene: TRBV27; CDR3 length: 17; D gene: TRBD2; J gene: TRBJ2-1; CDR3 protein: CASSFGVWREEGNEQFF
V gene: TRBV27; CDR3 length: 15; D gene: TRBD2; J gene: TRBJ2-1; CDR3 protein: CASTHGTSGYNEQFF
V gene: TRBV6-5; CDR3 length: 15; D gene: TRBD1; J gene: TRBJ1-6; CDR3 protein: CASSYSQGASSPLHF
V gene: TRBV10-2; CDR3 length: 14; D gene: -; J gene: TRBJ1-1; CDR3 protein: CASSVNMILTEAFF
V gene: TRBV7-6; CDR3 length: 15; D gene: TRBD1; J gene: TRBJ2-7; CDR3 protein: CASSQTAQGAYEQYF
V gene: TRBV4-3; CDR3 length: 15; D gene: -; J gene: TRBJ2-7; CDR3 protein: CASSQGAQGSYEQYF
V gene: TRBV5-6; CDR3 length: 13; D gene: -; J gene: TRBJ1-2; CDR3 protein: CASRPQWGYGYTF
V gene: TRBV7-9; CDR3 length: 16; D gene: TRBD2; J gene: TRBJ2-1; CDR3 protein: CASSPGTSGRWDEQFF
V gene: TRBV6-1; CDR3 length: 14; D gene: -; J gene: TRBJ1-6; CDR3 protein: CASSDQQGGSPLHF
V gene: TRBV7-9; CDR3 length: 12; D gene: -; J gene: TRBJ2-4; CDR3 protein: CASSLEGNIQYF
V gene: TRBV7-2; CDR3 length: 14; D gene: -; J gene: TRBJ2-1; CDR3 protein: CASSLVAESVEQFF
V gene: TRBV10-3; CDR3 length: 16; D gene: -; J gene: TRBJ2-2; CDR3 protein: CAISDPQGPNTGELFF
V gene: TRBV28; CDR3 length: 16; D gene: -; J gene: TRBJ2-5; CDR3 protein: CASSFSPMVLGRTQYF
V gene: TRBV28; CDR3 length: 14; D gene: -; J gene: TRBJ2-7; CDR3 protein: CASQWTGNLYEQYF